This is a list of T cell receptor beta chains from one sample in a study of regulatory T cells in long-lasting Graves disease. TCRdb analysed the multiplex PCR reads with MiXCR anew, one entry per CDR3 protein. The table lists roughly 380,000 distinct CDR3 sequences, about a sixth of them singletons. The sequencing used peripheral blood mononuclear cells (PBMCs), collected at new diagnosis, from a patient treated with antithyroid drugs. These receptors all stem from a female donor with Graves disease. CDR3s leave out the opening cysteine and the closing phenylalanine or tryptophan. Fields, in order: V gene, J gene, CDR3 protein.

>TRBV11-2|TRBJ2-1
ASSLLGENSYNEQF
>TRBV5-1|TRBJ2-2
ASSFSGNTGELF
>TRBV5-1|TRBJ1-2
ASGGDNYGYT
>TRBV12-3/TRBV12-4|TRBJ1-2
ASTLWRVRGYGYT
>TRBV28|TRBJ1-5
ASSLGTGGSQPQH
>TRBV7-2|TRBJ2-1
ASSLVLAGGPSMGQF
>TRBV4-1|TRBJ1-4
ASSDSRGRGEKLF
>TRBV27|TRBJ2-1
ASSPWGGKNNEQF
>TRBV4-3|TRBJ2-7
ASSQDTQGLYEQY
>TRBV6-1|TRBJ1-1
ASSPTTGTEAF
>TRBV20-1|TRBJ2-5
SAGSPGTSGTISETQY
>TRBV4-1|TRBJ1-2
ASSQDPANYGYT
>TRBV15|TRBJ2-3
ATSVKPGLAGGLLSTDTQY
>TRBV27|TRBJ1-5
ASSLSDGNQPQH
>TRBV5-1|TRBJ1-2
ASSSRTDVYGYT
>TRBV5-1|TRBJ2-7
ASSRMGGTRIEQY
>TRBV30|TRBJ2-7
AWSPRSTYEQY
>TRBV20-1|TRBJ1-6
SATAGLRLGSPLH
>TRBV15|TRBJ1-2
ATSRVFTDSYGYT
>TRBV6-2/TRBV6-3|TRBJ1-2
ASSYDQDSTAGDYGYT
>TRBV7-2|TRBJ1-2
ASRKTGVNYGYT
>TRBV5-8|TRBJ2-1
AGQKLSRGRANEQF
>TRBV7-9|TRBJ1-1
ASSLDSIAEAF
>TRBV28|TRBJ2-2
ASRPPPGGPNTGELF
>TRBV28|TRBJ2-7
ASSLCGRVRAEPSKGRCYEQY
>TRBV5-4|TRBJ2-1
ASSGGANNEQF
>TRBV27|TRBJ2-2
ASSLVPGMNTGELF
>TRBV12-3/TRBV12-4|TRBJ2-1
ASSLESIGRARSYNEQF
>TRBV4-2|TRBJ2-3
ASSQVQGTTDTQY
>TRBV10-3|TRBJ1-1
AIIQEEGTEAF
>TRBV11-3|TRBJ2-2
ASSPGGDTGELF
>TRBV11-3|TRBJ1-3
ASSSRGEGNTIY
>TRBV29-1|TRBJ2-2
SVVPANTGELF
>TRBV9|TRBJ2-5
ASSPRQGSETQY
>TRBV19|TRBJ1-1
ASRYKRTGLNTEAF
>TRBV29-1|TRBJ2-7
SVVTPGQGAHEQY
>TRBV20-1|TRBJ2-1
SAIGRAPDDNEQF
>TRBV19|TRBJ2-5
ASSSIAGQTQETQY
>TRBV12-3/TRBV12-4|TRBJ1-1
ASSLESRSEAF
>TRBV7-2|TRBJ2-1
ASSWGGGYNEQF
>TRBV5-5|TRBJ1-1
ASSFGAEDEAF
>TRBV10-3|TRBJ1-3
AISEGRGGSLISGNTIY
>TRBV5-1|TRBJ1-1
ASSGGWVWTEAF
>TRBV12-3/TRBV12-4|TRBJ1-1
ASSSGQGASEAF
>TRBV3-1|TRBJ1-2
ASSRNIQGSGYT
>TRBV20-1|TRBJ1-2
SALAETGIPWGYT
>TRBV7-3|TRBJ2-1
ASSPLAGSPYNEQF
>TRBV5-6|TRBJ2-7
ASSFGTGPDEQY
>TRBV28|TRBJ2-7
ASMGFRGGAYEQY
>TRBV7-2|TRBJ2-5
ASSLVSWETQY
>TRBV15|TRBJ2-1
ATSRNPTNNEQF
>TRBV5-1|TRBJ2-1
ASSLGEGVEQF
>TRBV7-9|TRBJ2-7
ASSLSSGTYEQY
>TRBV18|TRBJ1-5
ASSPFGSGNQPQH